The source of this TCR beta chain is a study of tissue T cells after allogeneic stem cell transplantation. General study results and limits: This small cohort was clinically heterogeneous, and sampling depth was a limitation.

Libraries were prepared by immunoSEQ multiplex PCR; TCRdb keeps only in-frame clonotypes and omits some of them. Of about 10,000 clones listed, roughly 66% are singletons. The V gene lost 4 bases and the J gene lost 4 bases, with 12 bases spanning the gap. CDR3 size: 13 residues. Germline loops: CDR1 GTSNPN, CDR2 SVGIG (reference sequence). With respect to this clone: What it recognizes is unknown.

The starting material was tissue from the jejunum, obtained at autopsy. The chain links TRBV30 to TRBJ2-3; the D gene is possibly TRBD2 (5 bases). The clonotype originates from a woman aged 18-50 years with breast cancer. CDR3 sequence (DNA): TGTGCCTGGATGGAGGCGGGCCCAGATACGCAGTATTTT. This codes for CAWMEAGPDTQYF.